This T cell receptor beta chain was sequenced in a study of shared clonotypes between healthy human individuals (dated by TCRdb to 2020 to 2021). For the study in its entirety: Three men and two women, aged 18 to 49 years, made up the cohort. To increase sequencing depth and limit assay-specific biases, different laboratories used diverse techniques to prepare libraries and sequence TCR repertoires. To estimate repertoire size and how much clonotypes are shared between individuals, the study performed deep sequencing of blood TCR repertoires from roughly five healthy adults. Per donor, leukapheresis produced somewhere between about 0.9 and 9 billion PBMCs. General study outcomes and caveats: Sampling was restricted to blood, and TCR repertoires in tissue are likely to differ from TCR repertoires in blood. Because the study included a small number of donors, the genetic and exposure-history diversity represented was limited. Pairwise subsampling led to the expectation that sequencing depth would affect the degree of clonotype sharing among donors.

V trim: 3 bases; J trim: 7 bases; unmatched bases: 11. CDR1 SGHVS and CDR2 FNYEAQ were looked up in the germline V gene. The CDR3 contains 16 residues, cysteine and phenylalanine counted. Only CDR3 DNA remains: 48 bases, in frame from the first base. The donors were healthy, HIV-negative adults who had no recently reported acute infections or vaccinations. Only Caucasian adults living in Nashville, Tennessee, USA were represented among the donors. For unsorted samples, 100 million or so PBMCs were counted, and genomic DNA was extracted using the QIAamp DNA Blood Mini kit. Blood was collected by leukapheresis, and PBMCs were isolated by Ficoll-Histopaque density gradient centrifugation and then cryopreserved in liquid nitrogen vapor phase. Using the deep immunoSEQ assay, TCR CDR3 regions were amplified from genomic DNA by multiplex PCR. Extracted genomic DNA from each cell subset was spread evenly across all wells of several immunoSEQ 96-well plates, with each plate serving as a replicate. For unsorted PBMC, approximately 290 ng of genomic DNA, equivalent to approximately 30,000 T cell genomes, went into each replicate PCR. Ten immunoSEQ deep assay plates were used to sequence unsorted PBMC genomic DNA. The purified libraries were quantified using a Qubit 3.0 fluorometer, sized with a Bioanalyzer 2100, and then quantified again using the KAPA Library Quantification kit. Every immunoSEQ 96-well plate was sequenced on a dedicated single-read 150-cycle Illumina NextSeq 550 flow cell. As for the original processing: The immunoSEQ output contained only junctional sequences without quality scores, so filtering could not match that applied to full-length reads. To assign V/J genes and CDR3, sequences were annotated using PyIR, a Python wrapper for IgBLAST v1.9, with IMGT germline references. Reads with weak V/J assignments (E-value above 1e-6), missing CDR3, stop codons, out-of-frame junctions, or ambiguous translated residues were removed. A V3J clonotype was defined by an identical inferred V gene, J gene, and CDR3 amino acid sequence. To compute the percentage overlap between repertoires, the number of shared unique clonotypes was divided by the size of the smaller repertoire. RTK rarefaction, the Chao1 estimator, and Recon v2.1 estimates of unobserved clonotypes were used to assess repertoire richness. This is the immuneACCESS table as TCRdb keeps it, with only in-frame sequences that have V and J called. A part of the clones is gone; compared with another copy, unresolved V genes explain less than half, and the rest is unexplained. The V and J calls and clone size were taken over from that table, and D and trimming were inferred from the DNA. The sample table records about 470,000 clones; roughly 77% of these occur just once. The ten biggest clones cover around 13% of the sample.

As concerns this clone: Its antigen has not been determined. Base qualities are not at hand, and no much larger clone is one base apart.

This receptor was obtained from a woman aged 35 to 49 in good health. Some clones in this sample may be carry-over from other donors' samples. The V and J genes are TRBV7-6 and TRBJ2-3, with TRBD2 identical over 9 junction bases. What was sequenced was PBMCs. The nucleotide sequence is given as TGTGCCAGCAGCTTCACTAGCGGGCAGGGTCCAAATACGCAGTATTTT. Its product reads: CASSFTSGQGPNTQYF.